This is a list of T cell receptor beta chains from one sample in a study of Ad26.COV2.S vaccination and SARS-CoV-2 variants. Profiling relied on immunoSEQ multiplex PCR, and the TCRdb table lists in-frame clones only, not all of them. The table has 350,000 to 400,000 clones, about 88% seen once; the top ten hold around 1.9%. This sample comprised peripheral blood, obtained in a trial of Ad26.COV2.S vaccine versus placebo. These receptors came from a person aged 18-65 years who received the Ad26.COV2.S COVID-19 vaccine or a placebo. Each CDR3 is given with its conserved first and last residue. The D gene is left open where the match is weak. The size field is filled for only some rows; it gives once, few, many or a size class.

j_call d_call v_call clone_size cdr3_aa cdr3_nt
TRBJ2-5 TRBD1 TRBV19 few CASSKRTGQQETQYF TGTGCCAGTAGTAAACGGACAGGGCAGCAAGAGACCCAGTACTTC
TRBJ2-1 NA TRBV6-5 NA CASSDRKIAEQFF TGTGCCAGCAGCGATCGGAAGATTGCTGAGCAGTTCTTC
TRBJ2-3 NA TRBV19 NA CASSINTDTQYF TGTGCCAGTAGCATTAACACAGATACGCAGTATTTT
TRBJ2-3 TRBD1 TRBV24-1 NA CATSDPGQELTDTQYF TGTGCCACCAGTGACCCGGGACAGGAACTCACAGATACGCAGTATTTT
TRBJ2-5 NA TRBV11-2 NA CASSLSLAPSGETQYF TGTGCCAGCAGCTTATCGCTAGCACCGAGTGGAGAGACCCAGTACTTC
TRBJ2-2 TRBD1 TRBV19 NA CASSTRPGQGANTGELFF TGTGCCAGTAGCACCCGCCCTGGACAGGGTGCGAACACCGGGGAGCTGTTTTTT
TRBJ2-7 NA TRBV14 NA CASSATGPYEQYF TGTGCCAGCAGTGCGACAGGCCCCTACGAGCAGTACTTC
TRBJ2-1 NA TRBV4-3 NA CASSQEMGNEQFF TGCGCCAGCAGCCAAGAAATGGGCAATGAGCAGTTCTTC
TRBJ2-7 TRBD1 TRBV2 NA CASSTGGPYEQYF TGTGCCAGCAGCACAGGGGGCCCCTACGAGCAGTACTTC
TRBJ1-6 TRBD1 TRBV5-1 NA CASSPGTAYNSPLHF TGCGCCAGCAGCCCCGGGACAGCCTATAATTCACCCCTCCACTTT
TRBJ1-2 NA TRBV13 NA CASSLGGGYTF TGTGCCAGCAGCTTAGGTGGGGGCTATACCTTC
TRBJ1-5 NA TRBV24-1 NA CATSDPTAQSSNQPQHF TGTGCCACCAGTGATCCGACAGCTCAAAGTAGCAATCAGCCCCAGCATTTT
TRBJ2-3 TRBD2 TRBV11-3 NA CASSSSGSTDTQYF TGTGCCAGCAGCTCTAGCGGGAGCACAGATACGCAGTATTTT
TRBJ2-3 NA TRBV11-2 NA CASSTLGGPQYF TGTGCCAGCAGCACTCTAGGCGGTCCGCAGTATTTT
TRBJ2-7 TRBD1 TRBV5-1 NA CASSLGTGGLREYF TGCGCCAGCAGCTTGGGGACAGGGGGTTTACGTGAGTACTTC
TRBJ2-5 TRBD2 TRBV7-3 NA CASSPAGDQETQYF TGTGCCAGCAGCCCGGCGGGAGACCAAGAGACCCAGTACTTC
TRBJ1-5 NA TRBV5-5 NA CASSQDRNLQPQHF TGTGCCAGCAGCCAAGACAGGAACCTTCAGCCCCAGCATTTT
TRBJ1-1 NA TRBV2 NA CASSEAPRMGTEAFF TGTGCCAGCAGTGAGGCCCCAAGGATGGGCACTGAAGCTTTCTTT
TRBJ2-2 NA TRBV11-3 NA CASSGVTGELFF TGTGCCAGCAGCGGGGTCACCGGGGAGCTGTTTTTT
TRBJ2-7 NA TRBV27 NA CASSLSPTRRSYEQYF TGTGCCAGCAGTTTATCACCGACTAGGCGATCATACGAGCAGTACTTC
TRBJ2-3 NA TRBV21-1 NA CASSKPVTQCGSTDTQYF TGTGCCAGCAGCAAGCCTGTAACCCAGTGCGGGAGCACAGATACGCAGTATTTT
TRBJ2-3 NA TRBV30 NA CAWSVRGASTDTQYF TGTGCCTGGAGTGTACGAGGGGCTAGCACAGATACGCAGTATTTT
TRBJ2-5 NA TRBV12-3/TRBV12-4 NA CASQNGGKETQYF TGTGCCAGCCAAAACGGCGGGAAAGAGACCCAGTACTTC
TRBJ2-4 TRBD1 TRBV5-1 NA CASNSGTGENIQYF TGCGCCAGCAATTCCGGGACAGGTGAGAACATTCAGTACTTC
TRBJ1-4 TRBD1 TRBV15 NA CATSSGTVNEKLFF TGTGCCACCAGCAGTGGGACAGTAAATGAAAAACTGTTTTTT
TRBJ2-2 TRBD2 TRBV27 once CASSLSRTSGWAGELFF TGTGCCAGCAGTTTATCCAGAACTAGCGGGTGGGCCGGGGAGCTGTTTTTT
TRBJ2-1 NA TRBV7-2 NA CASSGSTRKSYNEQFF TGTGCCAGCAGCGGGAGTACTAGAAAGTCCTACAATGAGCAGTTCTTC
TRBJ2-5 NA TRBV2 once CASLGQETQYF TGTGCCAGCCTAGGCCAAGAGACCCAGTACTTC
TRBJ2-1 NA TRBV13 NA CASRASAYNEQFF TGTGCCAGCAGAGCATCGGCCTACAATGAGCAGTTCTTC
TRBJ2-7 TRBD1 TRBV3-1/TRBV3-2 NA CASSQGDRGIYEQYF TGTGCCAGCAGCCAAGGTGACAGGGGCATCTACGAGCAGTACTTC
TRBJ2-3 TRBD1 TRBV6-6 NA CASTRDRGGPTDTQYF TGTGCCAGTACAAGGGACAGGGGAGGGCCCACAGATACGCAGTATTTT
TRBJ2-7 TRBD2 TRBV6-1 NA CASSEPHQRLAGSWPSYEQYF TGTGCCAGCAGTGAACCCCATCAAAGACTAGCGGGGAGTTGGCCTTCCTACGAGCAGTACTTC
TRBJ1-4 NA TRBV27 NA CASSGRYLEKLFF TGTGCCAGCAGTGGGAGATATCTTGAAAAACTGTTTTTT
TRBJ2-2 NA TRBV9 NA CASSQSGREAGELFF TGTGCCAGCAGTCAATCGGGGCGCGAAGCCGGGGAGCTGTTTTTT
TRBJ2-3 NA TRBV7-9 NA CASSLVPDTQYF TGTGCCAGCAGCTTAGTCCCAGATACGCAGTATTTT
TRBJ1-3 NA TRBV7-8 NA CASARGGRDTIYF TGTGCCAGCGCTCGGGGGGGTAGGGACACCATATATTTT
TRBJ2-7 NA TRBV7-6 NA CASSLSLVPSYEQYF TGTGCCAGCAGCTTAAGTCTAGTCCCATCCTACGAGCAGTACTTC
TRBJ2-7 NA TRBV9 NA CASSVGQGPYEQYF TGTGCCAGCAGCGTAGGCCAAGGACCCTACGAGCAGTACTTC
TRBJ2-3 NA TRBV2 NA CASSGGLTDTQYF TGTGCCAGCAGCGGTGGACTTACAGATACGCAGTATTTT
TRBJ1-2 NA TRBV5-6 NA CASSLAMGRPGYGYTF TGTGCCAGCAGCTTGGCCATGGGGAGACCAGGGTATGGCTACACCTTC
TRBJ2-5 TRBD2 TRBV18 once CASSQTSGKETQYF TGTGCCAGCTCACAGACTAGCGGGAAAGAGACCCAGTACTTC
TRBJ2-2 TRBD2 TRBV28 NA CASTIRGLAGSGELFF TGTGCCAGCACCATTCGGGGACTAGCGGGATCCGGGGAGCTGTTTTTT